This T cell receptor beta chain was identified in a study of cytomegalovirus exposure and HLA in healthy donors. PCR involved 60 Vbeta and 13 Jbeta primers. Profiled with immunoSEQ multiplex PCR; TCRdb holds only in-frame clones, not every one. The sample consists of roughly 140,000 clones, roughly 77% of them appearing once. Regarding this clone: The antigen remains unidentified.

V was pared by 4 bases and J by 4 bases, with 6 bases of the junction left unmatched. The CDR3 runs to 14 residues. Per germline, CDR1 SNHLY and CDR2 FYNNEI. Regarding the study as a whole: Presence/absence analyses treated sequencing depth as roughly uniform across donors. A prior analysis recorded that most TCR beta V segments were productive about 87% or about 30% of the time.

This sequence joins TRBV2 and TRBJ2-7; TRBD2 matches at 8 bases. The material sequenced was PBMCs. The receptor was isolated from a human donor in good health. DNA of the CDR3: TGTGCCAGCAGTGTCTACGGGAGGGGATACGAGCAGTACTTC. This codes for CASSVYGRGYEQYF.